The clone carrying this T cell receptor (beta chain) was counted a few times. Its antigen is as yet unknown. Assay: immunoSEQ multiplex PCR; the TCRdb copy retains only in-frame clones and omits some. The sample consists of over 120,000 clones, around 83% of them appearing once. The sample originates from a study of T cell responses to AZD1222 COVID-19 vaccine. The V end lost 8 bases, the J end lost 6 bases, and 8 bases lay between the germline ends. This CDR3 comprises 11 residues. From germline, CDR1 is MNHEY and CDR2 SMNVEV (reference sequence). Findings and caveats of the study: Reportedly, close to half of spike-specific TCRs are directed against unmutated variant regions.

This receptor was taken from an adult who received the AZD1222 COVID-19 vaccine. The chain recombines TRBV27 with TRBJ1-5; D is ambiguous. Here the sequenced sample was peripheral blood, taken 28 days after the second AZD1222 dose. In DNA, the CDR3 is TGTGCCAGCGGAGTGTTTCAGCCCCAGCATTTT. Translating it yields CASGVFQPQHF.